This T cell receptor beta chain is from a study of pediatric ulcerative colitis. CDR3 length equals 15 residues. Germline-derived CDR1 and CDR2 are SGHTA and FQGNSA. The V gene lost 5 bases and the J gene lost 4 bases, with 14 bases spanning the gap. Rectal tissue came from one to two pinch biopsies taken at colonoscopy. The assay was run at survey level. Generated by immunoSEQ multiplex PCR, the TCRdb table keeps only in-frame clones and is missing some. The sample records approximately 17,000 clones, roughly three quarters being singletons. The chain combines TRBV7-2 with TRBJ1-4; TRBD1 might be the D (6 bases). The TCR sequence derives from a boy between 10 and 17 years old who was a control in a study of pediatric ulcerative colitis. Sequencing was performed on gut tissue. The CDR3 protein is CASSRGGQFNEKLFF. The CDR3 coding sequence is TGTGCCAGCAGCCGGGGTGGACAGTTTAATGAAAAACTGTTTTTT.